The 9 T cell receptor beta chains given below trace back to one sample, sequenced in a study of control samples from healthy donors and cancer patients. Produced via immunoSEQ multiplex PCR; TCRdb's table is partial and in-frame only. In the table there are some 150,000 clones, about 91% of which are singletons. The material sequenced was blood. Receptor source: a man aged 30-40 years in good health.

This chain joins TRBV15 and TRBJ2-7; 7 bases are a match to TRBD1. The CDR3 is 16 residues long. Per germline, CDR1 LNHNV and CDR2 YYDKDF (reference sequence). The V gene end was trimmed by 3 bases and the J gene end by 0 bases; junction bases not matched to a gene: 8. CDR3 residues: CATSSIQGVNSYEQYF. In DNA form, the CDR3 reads TGTGCCACCAGCAGCATTCAGGGGGTAAACTCCTACGAGCAGTACTTC.

The CDR3 sequence: CASSPSPTSGGVRTQYF. As DNA, the CDR3 is TGTGCCAGCAGCCCCAGCCCGACTAGCGGGGGGGTTAGAACGCAGTATTTT. The chain combines TRBV7-3 with TRBJ2-3; 14 nucleotides match TRBD2. The CDR3 is 17 amino acids. Germline lookup yields CDR1 SGHTA and CDR2 FQGTGA. V shed 5 bases and J 9 bases; nucleotides not matched to a gene: 13.

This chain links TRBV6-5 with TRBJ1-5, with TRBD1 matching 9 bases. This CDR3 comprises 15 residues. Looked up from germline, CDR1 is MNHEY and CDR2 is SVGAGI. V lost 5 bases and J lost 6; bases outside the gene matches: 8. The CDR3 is CASSQTGGRGQPQHF. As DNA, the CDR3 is TGTGCCAGCAGTCAGACAGGGGGTCGAGGTCAGCCCCAGCATTTT.

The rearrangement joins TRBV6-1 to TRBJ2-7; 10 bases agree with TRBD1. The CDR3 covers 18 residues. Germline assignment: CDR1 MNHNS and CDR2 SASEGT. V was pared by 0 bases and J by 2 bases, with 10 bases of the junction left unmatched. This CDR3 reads CASSEAIDGGQGTYEQYF. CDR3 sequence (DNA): TGTGCCAGCAGTGAAGCGATCGATGGGGGACAGGGGACCTACGAGCAGTACTTC.

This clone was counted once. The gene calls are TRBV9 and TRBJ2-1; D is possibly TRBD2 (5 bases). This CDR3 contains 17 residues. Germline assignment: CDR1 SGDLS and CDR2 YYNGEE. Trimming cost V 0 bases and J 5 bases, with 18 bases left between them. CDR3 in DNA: TGTGCCAGCAGCGTAGGCCAGACCAGGCCGAGGGACAATGAGCAGTTCTTC. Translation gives CASSVGQTRPRDNEQFF.

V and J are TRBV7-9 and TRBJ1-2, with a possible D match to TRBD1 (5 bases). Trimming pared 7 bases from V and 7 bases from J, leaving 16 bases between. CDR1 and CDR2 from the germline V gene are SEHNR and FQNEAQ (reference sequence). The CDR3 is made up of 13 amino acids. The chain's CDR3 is CASTPGGLGGYTF. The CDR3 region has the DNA TGTGCCAGCACCCCTGGGGGTTTGGGTGGCTACACCTTC. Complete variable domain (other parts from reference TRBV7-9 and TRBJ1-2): DTGVSQNPRHKITKRGQNVTFRCDPISEHNRLYWYRQTLGQGPEFLTYFQNEAQLEKSRLLSDRFSAERPKGSFSTLEIQRTEQGDSAMYLCASTPGGLGGYTFGSGTRLTVV.

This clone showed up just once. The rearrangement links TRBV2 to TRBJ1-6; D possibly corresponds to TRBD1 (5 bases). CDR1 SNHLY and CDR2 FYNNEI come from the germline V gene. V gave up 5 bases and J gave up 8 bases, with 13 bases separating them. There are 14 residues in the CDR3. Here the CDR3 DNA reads TGTGCCAGCAGTCCTGACAGCTACGATTCACCCCTCCACTTT. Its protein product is CASSPDSYDSPLHF.

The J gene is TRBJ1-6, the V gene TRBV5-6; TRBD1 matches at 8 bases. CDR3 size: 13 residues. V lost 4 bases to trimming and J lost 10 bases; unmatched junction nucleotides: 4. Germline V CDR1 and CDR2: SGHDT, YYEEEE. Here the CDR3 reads CASSTDRVSPLHF. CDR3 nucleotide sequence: TGTGCCAGCAGCACGGACAGGGTCTCACCCCTCCACTTT.

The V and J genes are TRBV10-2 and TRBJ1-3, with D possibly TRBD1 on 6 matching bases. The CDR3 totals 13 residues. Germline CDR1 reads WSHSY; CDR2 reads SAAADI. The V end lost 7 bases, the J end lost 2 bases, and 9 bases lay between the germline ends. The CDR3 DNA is TGCGCCAGCATGGGGGCTCCTGGAAACACCATATATTTT. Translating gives CASMGAPGNTIYF.